The clone carrying this TCR beta chain has ten or more counts. Its target is not known. The TCR beta profiling, which covered VDJ combination and CDR3 sequence, was carried out using genomic DNA as the template. MiXCR was run by TCRdb on the reads, yielding one entry per CDR3 protein. Of some 280,000 distinct CDR3 sequences listed, roughly half are singletons. This record belongs to a study of CD8+CD57+ T cells in acquired aplastic anemia. Study details: DNA recovered from sorted CD4+ and CD8+ cells had a mean of 3.2 ug. Whole-study results and caveats: Researchers reported that CD8+ Simpson's diversity was not significantly different in patients versus controls. Shared by patients and controls, 25 to 30 CD8+ CDR3s were abundant in patients.

This CDR3 is 16 amino acids long. Germline V lookup: CDR1 ENHRY, CDR2 SYGVKD. V trimming: 7 bases; J trimming: 5 bases; junction bases outside the gene matches: 7. V is TRBV10-3 and J is TRBJ2-1; TRBD2 matches 14 bases. This receptor was obtained from a human donor with severe aplastic anemia or a healthy control (not recorded which). Sequencing input: sorted CD4+, CD8+, or CD8+CD57+ T cells (not recorded which) from PBMCs. For the CDR3, the DNA is TGTGCCATCAAGACTAGCGGGGGGGCTGGCGACAATGAGCAGTTCTTC. Its protein product is CAIKTSGGAGDNEQFF.